The rows below give T cell receptor beta chains drawn from one sample of a study of CD8 T cells in Susac syndrome. A single record per CDR3 protein comes from TCRdb applying MiXCR to the immunoSEQ multiplex PCR reads. Among 140,000 to 150,000 distinct CDR3 sequences listed, roughly 96% were seen once. The sample consisted of CD4+ T cells from PBMCs. The receptors were gathered from a human donor with multiple sclerosis. Each CDR3 is given without its conserved first and last residue. D genes are given only for firm matches.

d_gene	v_gene	CDR3aa
-	TRBV4-3	ASSQGGDPRGEKLF
TRBD2	TRBV7-9	ASSVLAGGTDTQY
TRBD2	TRBV20-1	SAILTGTSGNRQY
-	TRBV29-1	SVEGQVDEQY
TRBD2	TRBV11-3	ASSPTSGYSTDTQY
TRBD2	TRBV28	ASSGGIPDTQY
-	TRBV29-1	SVDGTQY
-	TRBV15	ATSRVSLGFYNEQF
TRBD1	TRBV18	ASSPPGQVHSPLH
-	TRBV3-1	ASSQGTVGVIANTGELF
-	TRBV10-3	AISGFQESYEQY
-	TRBV20-1	SARDVAGGNQPQH
-	TRBV20-1	SARDPRRGTMNTEAF
-	TRBV20-1	SARERTVNTEAF
TRBD1	TRBV4-3	ASSQDWTGVESYEQY
-	TRBV30	AWNRDGQPQH
-	TRBV7-9	ASRPSGTISSEAF
-	TRBV12-3/TRBV12-4	ASSLLTGVGTQY
TRBD1	TRBV7-9	ASSSGRGQGSGNEQF
-	TRBV12-3/TRBV12-4	ASTRGGLNTEAF
-	TRBV24-1	ATSDTGRSGQF
-	TRBV20-1	SAPGGLQETQY
-	TRBV29-1	SATGLSSYEQY
TRBD1	TRBV25-1	ASSATGLLQETQY
-	TRBV2	ASSVDRIATNEKLF
TRBD2	TRBV15	ATSRDPTRLAGNEQF
-	TRBV29-1	SVERGRLNTEAF
-	TRBV30	AWSKGPTDTQY
-	TRBV25-1	ASSTPEGTEAF
-	TRBV20-1	SAQEMDYEQY
TRBD1	TRBV2	ASRDTGTVYEQY
TRBD2	TRBV5-4	ASSLGTTLATQY
-	TRBV7-2	ASRQDRPEGANVLT